This passage covers 9 T cell receptor beta chains from one sample sequenced in a study of CD8 T cells in Susac syndrome. After extraction with the RNeasy kit, about 0.5 to 1 ug of the RNA was reverse transcribed using random hexamers. One entry per CDR3 protein, called by TCRdb with MiXCR from the immunoSEQ multiplex PCR reads. The table lists 71,000 or so distinct CDR3 sequences, 96% of them singletons. The sample comprised CD4+ T cells from PBMCs. These receptors originate from a human donor with multiple sclerosis.

This rearrangement joins TRBV10-3 to TRBJ2-5, with 8 bases identical to TRBD2. Trimming at V came to 3 bases and at J to 9 bases, leaving 6 bases not matched to a gene. The CDR3 totals 13 residues. Germline CDR1 ENHRY, CDR2 SYGVKD. This CDR3 is CAISEGRGEAQYF. DNA of the CDR3: TGTGCCATCAGTGAAGGGCGGGGGGAGGCCCAGTACTTC.

The V and J genes are TRBV2 and TRBJ2-1; D uncertain. V was clipped by 1 base and J by 12 bases, with 10 bases between them. Germline CDR1 SNHLY, CDR2 FYNNEI. The CDR3 contains 12 residues. This chain's CDR3 is CASSEDKSAQFF. The CDR3 coding sequence is TGTGCCAGCAGTGAAGACAAGAGTGCGCAGTTCTTC.

This sequence joins TRBV7-2 and TRBJ2-1; the match to TRBD2 covers 12 bases. The germline gives CDR1 SGHTA, CDR2 FQGNSA. CDR3 length equals 16 residues. Trimming removed 4 bases from V and 9 bases from J; junction bases left unmatched: 10. The CDR3 bases are TGTGCCAGCAGCTCGGGGCCTAGCGGGGGGGCACTTGAGCAGTTCTTC. Residues: CASSSGPSGGALEQFF.

The chain links TRBV18 to TRBJ2-6, with D hard to call. CDR1 is KGHSH, CDR2 LQKENI, per germline. The CDR3 runs 13 residues. The V and J ends lost 2 bases and 4 bases respectively, with 3 bases between them. CDR3 DNA: TGTGCCAGCTCACCATCCGGGGCCAACGTCCTGACTTTC. Amino acid sequence: CASSPSGANVLTF.

This chain joins TRBV2 and TRBJ2-3; 8 bases agree with TRBD2. CDR1 is SNHLY, CDR2 FYNNEI, per germline. CDR3 length: 15 residues. With 4 bases clipped from V and 5 bases from J, the junction kept 8 bases outside the gene matches. The CDR3: CASSVVAGLQDTQYF. The CDR3 nucleotides read TGTGCCAGCAGTGTGGTAGCGGGGCTCCAAGATACGCAGTATTTT.

This sequence joins TRBV15 and TRBJ2-7, with a tentative D call TRBD2 (5 bases). The V gene lost 2 bases and the J gene lost 3 bases, with 8 bases spanning the gap. The CDR3 is 13 residues long. The germline gives CDR1 LNHNV, CDR2 YYDKDF (reference sequence). The CDR3 is CATSRMRDYEQYF. The CDR3 nucleotides read TGTGCCACCAGCAGAATGAGGGACTACGAGCAGTACTTC.

The rearrangement uses TRBV7-9 and TRBJ1-1; D is possibly TRBD1 (6 bases). V lost 5 bases, J lost 0 bases, and 10 bases lay in between. In germline, CDR1 is SEHNR, CDR2 FQNEAQ (reference sequence). The CDR3 extends over 14 amino acids. The CDR3 spells CASSPWTVNTEAFF. DNA of the CDR3: TGTGCCAGCAGCCCCTGGACAGTGAACACTGAAGCTTTCTTT. The full variable domain, completed using reference TRBV7-9 and TRBJ1-1, is DTGVSQNPRHKITKRGQNVTFRCDPISEHNRLYWYRQTLGQGPEFLTYFQNEAQLEKSRLLSDRFSAERPKGSFSTLEIQRTEQGDSAMYLCASSPWTVNTEAFFGQGTRLTVV.

This chain uses TRBV25-1 with TRBJ1-6, with D uncertain. The CDR3 is 16 residues long. The germline V gene encodes CDR1 MGHDK and CDR2 SYGVNS. V was clipped by 1 base and J by 0 bases, with 7 bases between them. CDR3 bases: TGTGCCAGCAGTGAATTAGGGAGCTCCTATAATTCACCCCTCCACTTT. It is translated as CASSELGSSYNSPLHF.

The rearrangement joins TRBV6-5 to TRBJ2-3; D is unresolved. This CDR3 is 16 amino acids long. Germline loops: CDR1 MNHEY, CDR2 SVGAGI. Trimming removed 2 bases from V and 9 bases from J, with 21 bases in between. The CDR3 here is CASSYVGPPSRLTQYF. For the CDR3, the DNA is TGTGCCAGCAGTTACGTCGGACCCCCGTCCAGGTTAACGCAGTATTTT.